This TCR beta chain stems from a study of shared T cell receptors in the human thymus. Clones were read by immunoSEQ multiplex PCR, and TCRdb kept only the in-frame ones, dropping some. This sample has about 610,000 clones, with 88% found just once. The V gene's germline CDR1 is MNHEY and CDR2 SMNVEV (reference sequence). Trimming pared 3 bases from V and 7 bases from J, leaving 12 bases between. This CDR3 has 14 residues. The same sample was also used in a study of human thymus T cells. In that study: Resections that were taken during corrective heart surgery supplied the thymus tissue. Unrelated individuals were reported by related research to share highly overlapping thymic repertoires.

This sequence originates from a boy younger than two with a congenital heart defect. The chain employs TRBV27 and TRBJ2-2, with D uncertain. The sequenced sample consisted of thymocytes. The CDR3 DNA is TGTGCCAGCAGTTTCCCACCCCCAGGCGGGGAGCTGTTTTTT. Its translation is CASSFPPPGGELFF.